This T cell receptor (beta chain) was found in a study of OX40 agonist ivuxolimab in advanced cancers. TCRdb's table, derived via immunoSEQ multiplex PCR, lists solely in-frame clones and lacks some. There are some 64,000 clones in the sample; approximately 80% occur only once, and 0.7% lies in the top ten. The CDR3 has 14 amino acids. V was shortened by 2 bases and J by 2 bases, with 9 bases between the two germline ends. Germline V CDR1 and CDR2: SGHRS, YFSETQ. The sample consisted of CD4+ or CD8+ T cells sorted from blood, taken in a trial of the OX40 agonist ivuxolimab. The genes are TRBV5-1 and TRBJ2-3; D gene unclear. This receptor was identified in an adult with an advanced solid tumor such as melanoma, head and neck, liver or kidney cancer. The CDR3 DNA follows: TGCGCCAGCAGCTTTGGACCAGTCACAGATACGCAGTATTTT. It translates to CASSFGPVTDTQYF.